The 21 T cell receptor beta chains below come from one sample, sequenced in a study of shared T cell receptors in the human thymus. Assay: immunoSEQ multiplex PCR; the TCRdb copy retains only in-frame clones and omits some. The table includes fewer than 700,000 clones, approximately 90% detected once. These data were likewise used in another study, on human thymus T cells.

Material for sequencing was thymocytes. These receptors were taken from a boy in the first two years of life with a congenital heart defect.

V gene TRBV6-5 combines with J gene TRBJ1-2, with D unclear. In germline, CDR1 is MNHEY, CDR2 SVGAGI. The CDR3 extends over 11 amino acids. The V gene lost 7 bases and the J gene lost 4 bases, with 7 bases spanning the gap. This CDR3 reads CASTSGYGYTF. CDR3 DNA: TGTGCCAGCACCTCCGGCTATGGCTACACCTTC.

This clone has just a few counts. The chain recombines TRBV19 with TRBJ1-1, with 7 bases fitting TRBD1. V dropped 6 bases and J dropped 6; count of bases not matched to a gene: 10. Per germline, CDR1 LNHDA and CDR2 SQIVND (reference sequence). The CDR3 loop spans 14 amino acids. This CDR3 is CASRNTGDRPEAFF. CDR3 sequence (DNA): TGTGCCAGTAGGAACACAGGGGATCGGCCTGAAGCTTTCTTT.

This clone was seen a single time. V and J are TRBV14 and TRBJ2-7; possibly TRBD2 for D (6 bases). Per the germline V gene, CDR1 is SGHDN and CDR2 is FVKESK. The CDR3 covers 13 residues. V shed 4 bases and J shed 6 bases, with 13 bases lying between them. The CDR3 sequence: CASSLWGVPEQYF. CDR3 bases: TGTGCCAGCAGCCTCTGGGGGGTCCCCGAGCAGTACTTC.

This clone was seen only once. The rearrangement uses TRBV10-3 and TRBJ1-1; 10 bases are shared with TRBD1. The V gene's germline CDR1 is ENHRY and CDR2 SYGVKD. This CDR3 contains 17 residues. After removal of 5 bases from V and 3 bases from J, the junction contained 12 bases not matched to a gene. CDR3 sequence (DNA): TGTGCCATCAGTCTACCGGGACAGGGGAATTCTTACACTGAAGCTTTCTTT. This gives the protein CAISLPGQGNSYTEAFF.

The V gene is TRBV28, the J gene TRBJ2-3; unclear D gene. The V gene's germline CDR1 is MDHEN and CDR2 SYDVKM. CDR3 length: 16 residues. V gave up 1 base and J gave up 4 bases, with 15 bases separating them. CDR3 sequence: CASSLSLARGADTQYF. The CDR3 bases are TGTGCCAGCAGTTTATCCTTGGCCCGAGGTGCAGATACGCAGTATTTT. Supplemented by reference TRBV28 and TRBJ2-3, the full variable domain reads DVKVTQSSRYLVKRTGEKVFLECVQDMDHENMFWYRQDPGLGLRLIYFSYDVKMKEKGDIPEGYSVSREKKERFSLILESASTNQTSMYLCASSLSLARGADTQYFGPGTRLTVL.

This clone has more than one count but fewer than ten. This rearrangement joins TRBV5-1 to TRBJ2-7, with D unclear. This CDR3 comprises 13 residues. Trimming removed 2 bases from V and 1 base from J, with 7 bases in between. CDR1 is SGHRS and CDR2 is YFSETQ in the germline V gene. The CDR3 DNA is TGCGCCAGCAGCTTTACACCGTCCTACGAGCAGTACTTC. Protein: CASSFTPSYEQYF. The whole variable domain, filled in from reference TRBV5-1 and TRBJ2-7, reads KAGVTQTPRYLIKTRGQQVTLSCSPISGHRSVSWYQQTPGQGLQFLFEYFSETQRNKGNFPGRFSGRQFSNSRSEMNVSTLELGDSALYLCASSFTPSYEQYFGPGTRLTVT.

The V gene is TRBV4-3, the J gene TRBJ2-3; possibly TRBD2 for D (6 bases). The CDR3 has 15 residues. With 2 bases removed from V and 4 bases from J, the gap between germline ends came to 13 bases. CDR1 and CDR2 from the germline V gene are LGHNA and YSLEER. Written as DNA, the CDR3 is TGCGCCAGCAGCCAACCTTCTGGGGACTCAGATACGCAGTATTTT. As protein: CASSQPSGDSDTQYF.

This chain connects TRBV19 to TRBJ2-5; 9 bases line up with TRBD2. The CDR3 is made up of 17 amino acids. From germline, CDR1 is LNHDA and CDR2 SQIVND (reference sequence). Trimming at V came to 3 bases and at J to 4 bases, leaving 12 bases not matched to a gene. The CDR3: CASSIGRRTSARETQYF. As DNA, the CDR3 is TGTGCCAGTAGTATTGGGAGAAGGACTAGCGCGAGAGAGACCCAGTACTTC.

This chain connects TRBV5-5 to TRBJ2-7, with D unresolved. V was shortened by 0 bases and J by 0 bases, with 10 bases between the two germline ends. Germline CDR1 reads SGHKS; CDR2 reads YYEKEE (reference sequence). CDR3 length: 15 amino acids. The CDR3 DNA reads as TGTGCCAGCAGCTTGGCCCGTTCTAGCTCCTACGAGCAGTACTTC. Residues: CASSLARSSSYEQYF.

The genes are TRBV28 and TRBJ2-5; D might be TRBD2 (7 bases). Deletions cut 6 bases from V and 4 bases from J, with 18 bases between. The CDR3 spans 15 residues. CDR1 MDHEN and CDR2 SYDVKM come from the germline V gene. The CDR3 DNA sequence: TGTGCCAGCAGCGACAACCCGGGGGGCCGAGAGACCCAGTACTTC. This sequence encodes CASSDNPGGRETQYF.

J is TRBJ1-3 and V is TRBV30, with D perhaps matching TRBD1 (6 bases). CDR1 is GTSNPN and CDR2 is SVGIG in the germline V gene (reference sequence). The CDR3 extends over 16 amino acids. Trimming cost V 0 bases and J 3 bases, with 15 bases left between them. CDR3 nucleotides: TGTGCCTGGAGTGTTTCAGGGGCGAGGAATGGAAACACCATATATTTT. This encodes CAWSVSGARNGNTIYF.

The chain employs TRBV5-3 and TRBJ2-2; 8 bases match TRBD1. Being an ORF, TRBV5-3 has a function that is uncertain. This CDR3 contains 15 residues. After removal of 2 bases from V and 2 bases from J, the junction contained 2 bases not matched to a gene. The CDR3 loop reads CARSLSGGNTGELFF. CDR3 bases: TGTGCCAGAAGCTTATCAGGGGGCAACACCGGGGAGCTGTTTTTT.

The chain couples TRBV15 to TRBJ2-1; no definite D call. V dropped 2 bases and J dropped 5 bases, with 22 bases sitting between them. Germline V gene sequence: CDR1 LNHNV, CDR2 YYDKDF (reference sequence). The CDR3 extends over 18 amino acids. The chain's CDR3 is CATSRPSFFPGTNNEQFF. CDR3 bases: TGTGCCACCAGCAGACCTTCTTTCTTCCCAGGAACAAACAATGAGCAGTTCTTC.

J is TRBJ1-1 and V is TRBV12-5, with TRBD1 as a possible D gene (5 bases). The CDR3 sequence is 12 residues long. V was trimmed by 4 bases and J by 4 bases, leaving 7 bases between them. Per germline, CDR1 LGHNT and CDR2 FRNRAP. The CDR3 is CASGWRGTEAFF. CDR3 coding DNA: TGTGCTAGTGGTTGGAGGGGCACTGAAGCTTTCTTT.

V usage is TRBV19 and J usage is TRBJ2-2; 7 bases agree with TRBD1. V was pared by 6 bases and J by 5 bases, with 3 bases of the junction left unmatched. CDR3 length: 13 amino acids. Per the germline V gene, CDR1 is LNHDA and CDR2 is SQIVND (reference sequence). The CDR3 here is CASSTRGTGELFF. The CDR3 region has the DNA TGTGCCAGTAGCACCAGGGGGACCGGGGAGCTGTTTTTT.

This chain uses TRBV28 with TRBJ2-6, with D possibly TRBD2 on 6 matching bases. Germline assignment: CDR1 MDHEN and CDR2 SYDVKM. Trimming cost V 5 bases and J 0 bases, with 23 bases left between them. The CDR3 is made up of 20 amino acids. This CDR3 is CASSQRDSPPQSSGANVLTF. The CDR3 DNA sequence: TGTGCCAGCAGTCAACGGGACTCGCCACCTCAAAGCTCTGGGGCCAACGTCCTGACTTTC.

The CDR3 sequence is CASSRTGRNEQFF. Here the CDR3 DNA reads TGTGCCAGCAGCCGGACAGGGAGGAATGAGCAGTTCTTC. The chain joins TRBV27 to TRBJ2-1; 8 bases align to TRBD1. Germline V gives CDR1 MNHEY, CDR2 SMNVEV (reference sequence). V was clipped by 6 bases and J by 7 bases; unmatched bases: 5. The CDR3 is 13 amino acids.

The chain combines TRBV12-5 with TRBJ1-5; TRBD1 might be the D (6 bases). Trimming stripped 9 bases from V and 4 bases from J, with 10 bases between. The germline V gene encodes CDR1 LGHNT and CDR2 FRNRAP. CDR3 size: 12 residues. The CDR3 region has the DNA TGTGCTAGCCTCACAGGGAATCAGCCCCAGCATTTT. It codes for CASLTGNQPQHF.

The chain is built from TRBV6-1 and TRBJ2-2; TRBD1 aligns across 8 bases. V gave up 2 bases and J gave up 4 bases; unmatched junction bases: 3. CDR1 and CDR2 (germline): MNHNS, SASEGT. The CDR3 loop spans 15 amino acids. The CDR3 spells CASSEQGAGTGELFF. The CDR3, as DNA: TGTGCCAGCAGTGAACAGGGGGCGGGCACCGGGGAGCTGTTTTTT.

CDR3 DNA sequence: TGTGCCAGCAGTGCACGCAGGGGGCTCGACTATGGCTACACCTTC. Its protein product is CASSARRGLDYGYTF. The J gene is TRBJ1-2, the V gene TRBV2; 8 bases are a match to TRBD1. This CDR3 spans 15 amino acids. The V and J ends lost 4 bases and 3 bases, in that order; junction bases with no gene match: 7. CDR1 and CDR2 (germline): SNHLY, FYNNEI.

V usage is TRBV11-2 and J usage is TRBJ2-7; 10 positions agree with TRBD2. CDR1 and CDR2 (germline): SGHAT, FQNNGV. CDR3 length: 18 residues. Losses at the gene ends were 5 bases for V and 6 bases for J; bases not matched to a gene: 19. The chain's CDR3 is CASSPSSPASGSSCEQYF. For the CDR3, the DNA is TGTGCCAGCAGCCCATCTTCCCCGGCTAGCGGGAGTTCGTGCGAGCAGTACTTC.